This TCR beta chain stems from a study of T-cell reconstitution after alpha-beta-depleted transplantation in children. This sample's TCRbeta library carried unique molecular identifier barcodes. Each CDR3 protein gets one entry after TCRdb re-called the PCR reads with MiXCR. In the table there are about 610,000 distinct CDR3 sequences, roughly 10% of which are singletons. This clonotype was recorded at least ten times. Germline V lookup: CDR1 GTSNPN, CDR2 SVGIG (reference sequence). V was shortened by 0 bases and J by 0 bases, with 9 bases between the two germline ends. The CDR3 length is 14 residues.

The sequences come from PBMCs from the stem cell graft donor, collected from the stem cell graft. The chain carries TRBV30 and TRBJ2-7; no clear D. The TCR was taken from a human donor who donated a stem cell graft to a child with acute myeloid leukemia. The chain's CDR3 is CAWSVSNLSYEQYF. CDR3 DNA sequence: TGTGCCTGGAGTGTGAGCAACCTCTCCTACGAGCAGTACTTC.